Detailed here is one T cell receptor (beta chain). Its cognate antigen is unknown. Unmatched junction bases numbered 5, after V lost 6 bases and J lost 2 bases. CDR3 length equals 16 residues. Germline assignment: CDR1 SNHLY and CDR2 FYNNEI. The entry originates in a study of T cell responses to AZD1222 COVID-19 vaccine. Study-wide background: Pooling of second doses given at about 4 or about 12 weeks was done. Points from the study as a whole: Epitopes outside B.1.351 and B.1.1.7 mutated regions reportedly drew nearly half of spike TCRs. White British ancestry dominated among donors, who included more females, and clonal diversity was possibly underestimated.

Clones were read by immunoSEQ multiplex PCR, and TCRdb kept only the in-frame ones, dropping some. Of 170,000 or so clones in the sample, around 94% were seen once. The input for sequencing was peripheral blood, taken on day 0 of AZD1222 vaccination. V is TRBV2 and J is TRBJ2-5; 14 positions match TRBD2. The clonotype originates from an adult in good health. CDR3 sequence reads: CASSHRLAGGQETQYF. The CDR3 DNA reads as TGTGCCAGCAGCCACCGACTAGCGGGGGGGCAAGAGACCCAGTACTTC.